The sequence of this T cell receptor (beta chain) was determined in a study of T cell responses to AZD1222 COVID-19 vaccine. J gave up 11 bases and V 2 bases, and 17 bases lay outside the gene matches. Germline CDR1 reads MDHEN; CDR2 reads SYDVKM. The CDR3 length is 16 residues. Using immunoSEQ multiplex PCR, the repertoire was profiled, and TCRdb retains in-frame clones only, with some absent. This sample has about 94,000 clones; about 88% occur once, and the top ten carry roughly 14%. The study, taken as a whole, reports: Clonal diversity may have been underestimated, and the donors were mostly white British, with more females than males. Without day 14 samples, only post-peak T cell repertoires were studied. Spike regions recognized by vaccine-associated CD4 TCRs spanned the protein, led by 160-218 and 743-854. Targeting of unmutated variant regions was reportedly seen in nearly half of spike-specific TCRs.

On this clone itself: No antigen is known for it.

V is TRBV28 and J is TRBJ1-1; TRBD1 agrees at 7 bases. The specimen was peripheral blood, collected on day 0 of AZD1222 vaccination. The clonotype was recovered from an adult in good health. The CDR3 sequence: CASSLPGQEGALGAFF. The DNA for the CDR3 is TGTGCCAGCAGTTTACCAGGACAGGAGGGGGCCCTTGGGGCTTTCTTT.